The rows below give T cell receptor beta chains drawn from one sample of a study of blood T cell repertoires in COVID-19. Sequencing was performed with immunoSEQ multiplex PCR; in TCRdb, only in-frame clones are kept and a portion is missing. This table has around 250,000 clones, approximately 83% appearing once. Sequenced sample: PBMCs or T cells enriched from blood (not recorded which). The receptor source for this set is a woman aged 45-60 years who had recovered from COVID-19. Each CDR3 is given with its conserved first and last residue. D genes are given only for firm matches. Clone size is given for some rows only: seen once, a few or many times, or a class if the clone is expanded.

clone size: NA
J gene: TRBJ1-6
V gene: TRBV4-2
CDR3 length: 15
D gene: TRBD1
CDR3 DNA: TGTGCCAGCAGCCAAGAGGACAGGGATGATTCACCCCTCCACTTT
CDR3 protein: CASSQEDRDDSPLHF

clone size: NA
J gene: TRBJ1-2
V gene: TRBV19
CDR3 length: 16
D gene: NA
CDR3 DNA: TGTGCCAGTAGTCCCTCCCCCGACAGAGTCAACTATGGCTACACCTTC
CDR3 protein: CASSPSPDRVNYGYTF

clone size: NA
J gene: TRBJ2-7
V gene: TRBV5-4
CDR3 length: 14
D gene: TRBD1
CDR3 DNA: TGTGCCAGCAGCTCAGGGGGCCTGCTTTACGAGCAGTACTTC
CDR3 protein: CASSSGGLLYEQYF

clone size: NA
J gene: TRBJ1-6
V gene: TRBV3-1/TRBV3-2
CDR3 length: 16
D gene: NA
CDR3 DNA: TGTGCCAGCAGCCAAGGTAGACAGTTATCTAATTCACCCCTCCACTTT
CDR3 protein: CASSQGRQLSNSPLHF

clone size: NA
J gene: TRBJ2-2
V gene: TRBV6-2/TRBV6-3
CDR3 length: 18
D gene: TRBD2
CDR3 DNA: TGTGCCAGCAGTTACTCGCCGGGACTAGCGGGAAACACCGGGGAGCTGTTTTTT
CDR3 protein: CASSYSPGLAGNTGELFF

clone size: NA
J gene: TRBJ1-6
V gene: TRBV7-2
CDR3 length: 15
D gene: TRBD1
CDR3 DNA: TGTGCCAGCACCTCAGGGGGGACATCTAATTCACCCCTCCACTTT
CDR3 protein: CASTSGGTSNSPLHF

clone size: NA
J gene: TRBJ2-3
V gene: TRBV6-5
CDR3 length: 16
D gene: TRBD2
CDR3 DNA: TGTGCCAGCAGTTACTCGGCTAGCGGGGGCACAGATACGCAGTATTTT
CDR3 protein: CASSYSASGGTDTQYF

clone size: NA
J gene: TRBJ1-1
V gene: TRBV9
CDR3 length: 15
D gene: NA
CDR3 DNA: TGTGCCAGCAGCGTAGAGGGGGATGGGAACACTGAAGCTTTCTTT
CDR3 protein: CASSVEGDGNTEAFF

clone size: once
J gene: TRBJ2-1
V gene: TRBV5-1
CDR3 length: 15
D gene: NA
CDR3 DNA: TGCGCCAGCAGCTTGGTAACAGGGCACTACAATGAGCAGTTCTTC
CDR3 protein: CASSLVTGHYNEQFF

clone size: NA
J gene: TRBJ2-7
V gene: TRBV28
CDR3 length: 15
D gene: TRBD1
CDR3 DNA: TGTGCCAGCAGTGGGGGACAGGGGATTCCCTACGAGCAGTACTTC
CDR3 protein: CASSGGQGIPYEQYF

clone size: NA
J gene: TRBJ2-1
V gene: TRBV5-1
CDR3 length: 15
D gene: NA
CDR3 DNA: TGCGCCAGCAGCTTGGTCGCAGGGGTTTCGGATGAGCAGTTCTTC
CDR3 protein: CASSLVAGVSDEQFF

clone size: once
J gene: TRBJ2-3
V gene: TRBV5-4
CDR3 length: 16
D gene: TRBD2
CDR3 DNA: TGTGCCAGCAGCTTGGTTCGAGCGGGAGCGGGAGATACGCAGTATTTT
CDR3 protein: CASSLVRAGAGDTQYF

clone size: NA
J gene: TRBJ1-6
V gene: TRBV5-1
CDR3 length: 17
D gene: NA
CDR3 DNA: TGCGCCAGCAGCCCCCGGGAAGGCTCTCAGAATAATTCACCCCTCCACTTT
CDR3 protein: CASSPREGSQNNSPLHF

clone size: few
J gene: TRBJ2-1
V gene: TRBV19
CDR3 length: 12
D gene: NA
CDR3 DNA: TGTGCCACTTCGAGTTCCTACAATGAGCAGTTCTTC
CDR3 protein: CATSSSYNEQFF

clone size: once
J gene: TRBJ1-3
V gene: TRBV2
CDR3 length: 14
D gene: NA
CDR3 DNA: TGTGCCAGCAGCGGGGGAAACTCTGGAAACACCATATATTTT
CDR3 protein: CASSGGNSGNTIYF

clone size: NA
J gene: TRBJ2-2
V gene: TRBV19
CDR3 length: 15
D gene: NA
CDR3 DNA: TGTGCCAGTAGTATTCGCAGGGGAAGGACCGGGGAGCTGTTTTTT
CDR3 protein: CASSIRRGRTGELFF

clone size: NA
J gene: TRBJ2-2
V gene: TRBV27
CDR3 length: 15
D gene: NA
CDR3 DNA: TGTGCCAGCAGCGACAGTTATACGAACACCGGGGAGCTGTTTTTT
CDR3 protein: CASSDSYTNTGELFF

clone size: NA
J gene: TRBJ2-7
V gene: TRBV11-2
CDR3 length: 15
D gene: NA
CDR3 DNA: TGTGCCAGCAGCTGGGGAACCGGGGGAACCTACGAGCAGTACTTC
CDR3 protein: CASSWGTGGTYEQYF

clone size: NA
J gene: TRBJ2-5
V gene: TRBV9
CDR3 length: 14
D gene: TRBD2
CDR3 DNA: TGTGCCAGCAGCCCGGGACTAGCGGAAGAGACCCAGTACTTC
CDR3 protein: CASSPGLAEETQYF

clone size: NA
J gene: TRBJ1-1
V gene: TRBV5-1
CDR3 length: 15
D gene: TRBD1
CDR3 DNA: TGCGCCAGCAGCTTGATTGGGACAGGGGCTGTCGGAGCTTTCTTT
CDR3 protein: CASSLIGTGAVGAFF

clone size: once
J gene: TRBJ2-7
V gene: TRBV29-1
CDR3 length: 13
D gene: NA
CDR3 DNA: TGCAGCGTTGAAGCAGGGTTTCCCTACGAGCAGTACTTC
CDR3 protein: CSVEAGFPYEQYF

clone size: NA
J gene: TRBJ2-7
V gene: TRBV25-1
CDR3 length: 13
D gene: TRBD2
CDR3 DNA: TGTGCCAGCAGTGCGGCGGGGGCCTACGAGCAGTACTTC
CDR3 protein: CASSAAGAYEQYF

clone size: NA
J gene: TRBJ2-5
V gene: TRBV29-1
CDR3 length: 12
D gene: NA
CDR3 DNA: TGCAGCGTTGAATCGGCAGGGAAGACCCAGTACTTC
CDR3 protein: CSVESAGKTQYF

clone size: NA
J gene: TRBJ1-6
V gene: TRBV21-1
CDR3 length: 15
D gene: NA
CDR3 DNA: TGTGCCAGCAGCAAAACCGGGACAGGCCAACATCCCCTCCACTTT
CDR3 protein: CASSKTGTGQHPLHF

clone size: NA
J gene: TRBJ1-4
V gene: TRBV28
CDR3 length: 14
D gene: NA
CDR3 DNA: TGTGCCAGCGGGGGGGGCTTGGCTAATGAAAAACTGTTTTTT
CDR3 protein: CASGGGLANEKLFF

clone size: few
J gene: TRBJ2-3
V gene: TRBV6-5
CDR3 length: 14
D gene: TRBD1
CDR3 DNA: TGTGCCAGCAAAGACAGGGGGCGGGGAGATACGCAGTATTTT
CDR3 protein: CASKDRGRGDTQYF

clone size: NA
J gene: TRBJ2-3
V gene: TRBV4-2
CDR3 length: 20
D gene: TRBD2
CDR3 DNA: TGTGCCAGCAGCCCCTGGGTTGGGGTAGCGGGAGAATGGCTGCCAGATACGCAGTATTTT
CDR3 protein: CASSPWVGVAGEWLPDTQYF

clone size: once
J gene: TRBJ2-1
V gene: TRBV15
CDR3 length: 17
D gene: NA
CDR3 DNA: TGTGCCACCAGCAGAGATCTTAACAGGGTTATTGGGAATGAGCAGTTCTTC
CDR3 protein: CATSRDLNRVIGNEQFF

clone size: NA
J gene: TRBJ1-1
V gene: TRBV5-4
CDR3 length: 14
D gene: NA
CDR3 DNA: TGTGCCAGCACCCTCTCCGGGGGGCGCACTGAAGCTTTCTTT
CDR3 protein: CASTLSGGRTEAFF